This TCR beta chain was sequenced for a study of blood T cell repertoires in COVID-19. Study background: COVID-19 samples, acute and convalescent, were from the United States, Italy and Spain.

As processed by the authors: Estimates of nucleated cell counts were drawn from the amplification of reference gene primers. TCRdb's table, derived via immunoSEQ multiplex PCR, lists solely in-frame clones and lacks some. For V, J and clone size, that table is used; D and trimming come from the DNA. The data contain 150,000 to 200,000 clones, roughly 79% of them seen just once; the ten biggest clones take up 17%. The CDR3 has 13 amino acids. Germline V gene sequence: CDR1 SGHTA, CDR2 FQGNSA. Trimming stripped 2 bases from V and 7 bases from J, with 9 bases between. As regards this clone: Within the sample, other DNA sequences also encode this same CDR3.

V usage is TRBV7-2 and J usage is TRBJ1-5; D gene ambiguous. The sequencing input was peripheral blood. This receptor was taken from a man aged 60 to 69 with active or convalescent COVID-19. CDR3 residues: CASSLNRVQPQHF. DNA of the CDR3: TGTGCCAGCAGCTTAAATCGGGTCCAGCCCCAGCATTTT. The whole variable domain, filled in from reference TRBV7-2 and TRBJ1-5, reads GAGVSQSPSNKVTEKGKDVELRCDPISGHTALYWYRQSLGQGLEFLIYFQGNSAPDKSGLPSDRFSAERTGGSVSTLTIQRTQQEDSAVYLCASSLNRVQPQHFGDGTRLSIL.